Following are 29 T cell receptor beta chains from one sample sequenced in a study of blood T cells in healthy people across ages. A second 7 to 11 cycle PCR used barcoded and J-beta primers. TCRdb independently ran MiXCR on the 5' RACE reads; one entry per CDR3 protein. The sample includes 980,000 or so distinct CDR3 sequences, roughly 52% of them seen just once. The sequencing sample was made of blood. Source of these receptors: a man aged 30 to 39 in good health.

This clonotype was found once. The V and J genes are TRBV20-1 and TRBJ1-6; D possibly corresponds to TRBD1 (6 bases). V gave up 6 bases and J gave up 0 bases, with 15 bases separating them. Germline CDR1 and CDR2: DFQATT and SNEGSKA (reference sequence). The CDR3 loop spans 16 amino acids. The CDR3 DNA sequence: TGCAGTGCCCCTCGACAGGCGAGCTCCTATAATTCACCCCTCCACTTT. Encoded protein: CSAPRQASSYNSPLHF.

This clonotype occurred a few times. The chain has TRBV12-3 or TRBV12-4 and TRBJ1-5; D remains unclear. With 1 base removed from V and 4 bases from J, the gap between germline ends came to 11 bases. CDR3 size: 15 residues. CDR3 region: CASSLEGGYNQPQHF. Written as DNA, the CDR3 is TGTGCCAGCAGTTTAGAGGGAGGGTATAATCAGCCCCAGCATTTT.

The V call is TRBV6-2 or TRBV6-3, the J call TRBJ2-3, with 11 bases identical to TRBD2. The CDR3 runs 18 residues. The junction had 13 bases not matched to a gene; V was cut back by 7 bases and J by 1 base. Germline V lookup: CDR1 MNHEY, CDR2 SVGEGT. The CDR3 DNA sequence: TGTGCCAGCACCGAAAGACTAGCGGGACCGCGGGGCACAGATACGCAGTATTTT. Translating gives CASTERLAGPRGTDTQYF.

V is TRBV24-1 and J is TRBJ2-1; D is undetermined. Germline CDR1 and CDR2: KGHDR and SFDVKD. CDR3 length equals 12 residues. V gave up 2 bases and J gave up 8 bases, with 6 bases separating them. The CDR3, as DNA: TGTGCCACCAGTGATTACGAGGATGAGCAGTTCTTC. Encoded protein: CATSDYEDEQFF.

This clonotype appeared a few times. V and J are TRBV7-2 and TRBJ2-7; D is unresolved. The V end was cut by 5 bases, the J end by 0 bases, with 17 bases between. The length of the CDR3 is 16 residues. CDR1 is SGHTA and CDR2 is FQGNSA in the germline V gene. The CDR3 sequence: CASSPSLERSSYEQYF. In DNA, the CDR3 is TGTGCCAGCAGCCCCTCACTCGAGCGTAGCTCCTACGAGCAGTACTTC.

The gene calls are TRBV9 and TRBJ2-1; 11 bases map to TRBD1. The CDR3 is 19 amino acids. The germline V gene encodes CDR1 SGDLS and CDR2 YYNGEE. V was pared by 4 bases and J by 3 bases, with 15 bases of the junction left unmatched. In DNA, the CDR3 is TGTGCCAGCAGCATCACCGGGACAGGGGGTAGGGGAGTCTACAATGAGCAGTTCTTC. Translation: CASSITGTGGRGVYNEQFF.

This rearrangement joins TRBV20-1 to TRBJ2-3; 13 nucleotides align to TRBD2. The CDR3 is made up of 16 amino acids. J was trimmed by 10 bases and V by 5 bases; bases with no gene match: 15. From germline, CDR1 is DFQATT and CDR2 SNEGSKA (reference sequence). DNA of the CDR3: TGCAGTGCTTTCTCAGGACTAGCGGGGGCCCTGAACGCGCAGTATTTT. Translation: CSAFSGLAGALNAQYF.

This clonotype was seen a handful of times. The J gene is TRBJ2-3, the V gene TRBV6-1, with D perhaps TRBD2 (5 bases). The germline V gene has CDR1 MNHNS and CDR2 SASEGT. V was pared by 5 bases and J by 4 bases, with 16 bases between. The CDR3 spans 15 residues. CDR3 region: CASSQRYAAADTQYF. The CDR3 nucleotides are TGTGCCAGCAGTCAGCGGTACGCAGCCGCAGATACGCAGTATTTT.

The V call is TRBV4-1, the J call TRBJ2-7; TRBD1 agrees at 9 bases. The CDR3 totals 17 residues. Germline CDR1 MGHRA, CDR2 YSYEKL. The J segment lost 3 bases and the V segment lost 3 bases, leaving 12 bases of the junction unmatched. The CDR3 loop is CASSHPKGGQGIYEQYF. CDR3 DNA: TGCGCCAGCAGCCACCCCAAGGGCGGACAGGGGATCTACGAGCAGTACTTC.

J is TRBJ1-1 and V is TRBV10-3, with 9 positions matching TRBD1. The trim removed 4 bases at V and 3 bases at J, leaving 3 bases unmatched. The CDR3 extends over 14 amino acids. Germline CDR1 is ENHRY and CDR2 is SYGVKD. The CDR3 here is CAISVGTGYTEAFF. The DNA of the CDR3 is TGTGCCATCAGTGTCGGGACAGGGTACACTGAAGCTTTCTTT.

The V call is TRBV9, the J call TRBJ1-2; D uncertain. The CDR3 length is 12 residues. The germline gives CDR1 SGDLS, CDR2 YYNGEE. V gave up 4 bases and J gave up 9 bases, with 13 bases separating them. In DNA form, the CDR3 reads TGTGCCAGCAGCCCTAGTGTCGGGAGCTACACCTTC. Translation gives CASSPSVGSYTF. Supplemented by reference TRBV9 and TRBJ1-2, the full variable domain reads DSGVTQTPKHLITATGQRVTLRCSPRSGDLSVYWYQQSLDQGLQFLIQYYNGEERAKGNILERFSAQQFPDLHSELNLSSLELGDSALYFCASSPSVGSYTFGSGTRLTVV.

In this sample, this clonotype turned up many times. This rearrangement joins TRBV27 to TRBJ2-7, with D hard to call. The CDR3 loop spans 13 amino acids. Trimming took 2 bases from V and 2 from J, leaving 7 bases between them. Germline lookup yields CDR1 MNHEY and CDR2 SMNVEV (reference sequence). The CDR3 nucleotides are TGTGCCAGCAGTTTAGCGTCCACCTACGAGCAGTACTTC. This encodes CASSLASTYEQYF.

The chain joins TRBV27 to TRBJ1-1; 9 nucleotides match TRBD1. Trimming took 6 bases from V and 5 from J; bases not matched to a gene: 10. The CDR3 covers 15 residues. Germline V CDR1 and CDR2: MNHEY, SMNVEV (reference sequence). The CDR3: CASSRSSTGGTEAFF. Written as DNA, the CDR3 is TGTGCCAGCAGCCGAAGCTCGACAGGGGGAACTGAAGCTTTCTTT.

This clonotype was observed a handful of times. The chain couples TRBV9 to TRBJ2-7; 11 bases match TRBD2. The V and J ends lost 2 bases and 2 bases, in that order; junction bases with no gene match: 6. Germline loops: CDR1 SGDLS, CDR2 YYNGEE. The CDR3 runs 16 residues. The CDR3 region has the DNA TGTGCCAGCAGCGTGGCTAGCGGGGGGACCACCTACGAGCAGTACTTC. Protein product: CASSVASGGTTYEQYF.

As to this clonotype: Just one base apart from a much larger clone, this may be a read error. The chain combines TRBV6-2 or TRBV6-3 with TRBJ2-3; 9 bases agree with TRBD1. Germline V lookup: CDR1 MNHEY, CDR2 SVGEGT. The CDR3 loop spans 17 amino acids. J gave up 3 bases and V 2 bases, and 9 bases lay outside the gene matches. The CDR3 bases are TGTGCCAGCAGTTACCGGGACAGGGTTTCGGTGACAGATACGCAGTATTTT. This encodes CASSYRDRVSVTDTQYF.

This clonotype was seen at least ten times. The J gene is TRBJ1-2, the V gene TRBV5-1, with D possibly TRBD1 on 6 matching bases. The germline V gene has CDR1 SGHRS and CDR2 YFSETQ. The V end was cut by 0 bases, the J end by 5 bases, with 8 bases between. CDR3 size: 13 residues. The CDR3 coding sequence is TGCGCCAGCAGCTTGGACAGGGCATATGGCTACACCTTC. This gives the protein CASSLDRAYGYTF.

The chain has TRBV4-2 and TRBJ2-2, with unresolved D. The V and J ends lost 4 bases and 1 base respectively, with 13 bases between them. The CDR3 is 16 residues long. Germline CDR1 LGHNA, CDR2 YNFKEQ. CDR3 sequence reads: CASSLRQVENTGELFF. The CDR3 DNA sequence: TGTGCCAGCAGCCTCCGTCAGGTTGAGAACACCGGGGAGCTGTTTTTT.

CDR3 DNA sequence: TGTGCCAGCAGAAAATTACTAGATACCTACAATGAGCAGTTCTTC. Its protein is CASRKLLDTYNEQFF. This chain links TRBV6-2 or TRBV6-3 with TRBJ2-1; perhaps TRBD2 as D (5 bases). The germline CDR1 and CDR2 sequences are MNHEY and SVGEGT. V lost 6 bases, J lost 2 bases, and 14 bases lay in between. This CDR3 has 15 residues.

V is TRBV4-3 and J is TRBJ2-5, with 8 bases aligning to TRBD2. V shed 0 bases and J 5 bases; nucleotides not matched to a gene: 8. This CDR3 has 16 residues. Germline lookup yields CDR1 LGHNA and CDR2 YSLEER. The CDR3 region is CASSQDLSGGVETQYF. The CDR3 coding sequence is TGCGCCAGCAGCCAAGATCTCAGCGGGGGAGTGGAGACCCAGTACTTC.

V gene TRBV5-6 combines with J gene TRBJ1-4; 7 bases align to TRBD1. Losses at the gene ends were 6 bases for V and 8 bases for J; bases not matched to a gene: 10. The CDR3 has 14 amino acids. The germline CDR1 and CDR2 sequences are SGHDT and YYEEEE. CDR3 region: CASTREGAGEKLFF. The CDR3 DNA reads TGTGCCAGCACCCGAGAGGGGGCCGGGGAAAAACTGTTTTTT. Drawing the rest from reference TRBV5-6 and TRBJ1-4, the complete variable domain is DAGVTQSPTHLIKTRGQQVTLRCSPKSGHDTVSWYQQALGQGPQFIFQYYEEEERQRGNFPDRFSGHQFPNYSSELNVNALLLGDSALYLCASTREGAGEKLFFGSGTQLSVL.

The CDR3 nucleotides are TGTGCCAGCAGTGACTCGGGCCAGGGGAGCCGAGATACGCAGTATTTT. Protein sequence: CASSDSGQGSRDTQYF. The J gene is TRBJ2-3, the V gene TRBV6-4, with D perhaps matching TRBD1 (6 bases). The CDR3 extends over 16 amino acids. Trimming shortened V by 0 bases and J by 5 bases, and 15 bases separated the two germline ends. Germline CDR1 and CDR2: MRHNA and SNTAGT.

This clonotype was seen many times. One end of the junction is discordant with germline, which a read error may explain. The chain recombines TRBV6-2 or TRBV6-3 with TRBJ1-2; D remains unclear. There are 14 residues in the CDR3. Germline CDR1 MNHEY, CDR2 SVGEGT. DNA for the CDR3: TGTGCCAGCAGTGACTCTCCGGAAAACTATGGCTACACCTTC. Encoded protein: CASSDSPENYGYTF.

The V and J genes are TRBV2 and TRBJ2-7; D is unresolved. Germline values: CDR1 SNHLY, CDR2 FYNNEI. The ends were cut back, 7 bases at V and 2 bases at J, with 9 bases in the middle. The CDR3 is made up of 12 amino acids. CDR3 loop: CASTVLTYEQYF. The CDR3 nucleotides read TGTGCCAGCACGGTCTTAACCTACGAGCAGTACTTC.

V is TRBV5-6 and J is TRBJ1-6; D is ambiguous. CDR1 and CDR2 from the germline V gene are SGHDT and YYEEEE. Trimming took off 4 bases at V and 7 bases at J, with 15 bases between the two ends. This CDR3 region has 15 residues. CDR3 loop: CASSRPRTGNSPLHF. CDR3 nucleotide sequence: TGTGCCAGCAGCCGGCCCCGGACCGGGAATTCACCCCTCCACTTT.

This chain links TRBV4-1 with TRBJ2-3; tentatively, D is TRBD2 (5 bases). Between the trimmed V and J ends, which lost 3 bases and 4 bases, there was a span of 17 bases. This CDR3 is built from 16 residues. The V gene's germline CDR1 is MGHRA and CDR2 YSYEKL. The CDR3 DNA is TGCGCCAGCAGCCAGGAGGACCCTAGCATGGCAGATACGCAGTATTTT. Protein: CASSQEDPSMADTQYF.

The table lists this clonotype with a few counts. The gene calls are TRBV7-6 and TRBJ2-5, with D possibly matching TRBD1 (5 bases). This CDR3 spans 16 amino acids. Germline-derived CDR1 and CDR2 are SGHVS and FNYEAQ. V lost 1 base, J lost 1 base, and 13 bases lay in between. The chain's CDR3 is CASSLVSQGAQETQYF. The CDR3, as DNA: TGTGCCAGCAGCTTAGTGAGCCAGGGCGCCCAAGAGACCCAGTACTTC.

The gene calls are TRBV21-1 and TRBJ2-7. TRBV21-1 is deemed a pseudogene. This CDR3 has 14 residues. As DNA, the CDR3 is TGTGCCAGCAGCAAAGATTTAACTGTCTACGAGCAGTACTTC. Residues: CASSKDLTVYEQYF.

This chain links TRBV6-5 with TRBJ2-3; D remains unclear. The CDR3 has 12 residues. Trimming removed 11 bases at V and 0 bases at J, with 9 bases between. Per germline, CDR1 MNHEY and CDR2 SVGAGI. CDR3 in DNA: TGTGCCGGCGGATTCAGCACAGATACGCAGTATTTT. Translating it yields CAGGFSTDTQYF.

The chain carries TRBV11-3 and TRBJ1-6, with unresolved D. Germline lookup yields CDR1 SGHNT and CDR2 YENEEA. This CDR3 is built from 16 residues. The V gene lost 5 bases and the J gene lost 3 bases, with 14 bases spanning the gap. CDR3 DNA sequence: TGTGCCAGCAGCACTGTGACATCCAGCTATAATTCACCCCTCCACTTT. Protein sequence: CASSTVTSSYNSPLHF. Full variable domain (remainder filled in from reference TRBV11-3 and TRBJ1-6): EAGVVQSPRYKIIEKKQPVAFWCNPISGHNTLYWYLQNLGQGPELLIRYENEEAVDDSQLPKDRFSAERLKGVDSTLKIQPAELGDSAVYLCASSTVTSSYNSPLHFGNGTRLTVT.